This entry lists 3 T cell receptor beta chains sequenced from one sample in a study of T-cell memory formation after mild COVID-19. TCRdb analysed the 5' RACE reads with MiXCR anew, one entry per CDR3 protein. The data show fewer than 200,000 distinct CDR3 sequences, 13% seen once. Sequenced: PBMCs or a T cell subset sorted from them (not recorded which). The receptor source for this set is a man in his late teens or twenties who had mild COVID-19 (a few samples of this study predate the infection). Cell type and time point are not known.

The V and J genes are TRBV6-2 or TRBV6-3 and TRBJ2-2; D gene unclear. This CDR3 contains 15 residues. Germline CDR1 reads MNHEY; CDR2 reads SVGEGT. The V end lost 2 bases, the J end lost 0 bases, and 7 bases lay between the germline ends. For the CDR3, the DNA is TGTGCCAGCAGTTACAGGGCCGCGAACACCGGGGAGCTGTTTTTT. Translation gives CASSYRAANTGELFF.

This clonotype has a count of ten or more. The chain couples TRBV5-1 to TRBJ2-3, with 11 bases aligning to TRBD2. Germline CDR1 is SGHRS and CDR2 is YFSETQ. The CDR3 runs to 15 residues. Trimming cost V 5 bases and J 4 bases; bases outside gene matches: 6. CDR3 in amino acids: CASSSLAGVADTQYF. The CDR3 DNA reads as TGCGCCAGCAGTTCACTAGCGGGGGTGGCAGATACGCAGTATTTT. Full variable domain (remainder filled in from reference TRBV5-1 and TRBJ2-3): KAGVTQTPRYLIKTRGQQVTLSCSPISGHRSVSWYQQTPGQGLQFLFEYFSETQRNKGNFPGRFSGRQFSNSRSEMNVSTLELGDSALYLCASSSLAGVADTQYFGPGTRLTVL.

The chain has TRBV15 and TRBJ2-5; D call uncertain. Trimming cost V 0 bases and J 2 bases, with 10 bases left between them. The CDR3 runs 15 residues. In germline, CDR1 is LNHNV, CDR2 YYDKDF (reference sequence). CDR3 amino acids: CATSRDPGSQETQYF. The CDR3, as DNA: TGTGCCACCAGCAGAGACCCGGGTTCTCAAGAGACCCAGTACTTC.